Here is one T cell receptor beta chain with its context. Its antigen remains undetermined. Base qualities are missing; no much larger clone stands one base away. The data stem from a study of control samples from healthy donors and cancer patients (dated by TCRdb to 2020 to 2021). The library was prepared using the immunoSEQ multiplex PCR assay. TCRdb obtained this table from immuneACCESS and retained in-frame rearrangements with V and J assigned. These tables miss some clones; where compared with another copy, unresolved V genes account for less than half of the shortfall, and the remainder is unexplained. This sample has under 65,000 clones in its table, and more than 75% of those were observed once. Together, the top ten hold roughly 13% of the sample. Reading the germline V gene gives CDR1 SNHLY and CDR2 FYNNEI. Including the terminal cysteine and phenylalanine, the CDR3 comprises 15 residues. Only the CDR3 part of the read is kept: 45 bases, read in frame from the first base. The junction carries 7 bases between V and J, which are trimmed by 1 base and 0 bases respectively.

This TCR derives from a woman aged 55-69 years with lung cancer. Sequences were obtained from PBMCs. The sequence joins TRBV2 to TRBJ1-3, with no confidently assigned D gene. The CDR3 is CASSEGSLSGNTIYF. The nucleotides read TGTGCCAGCAGTGAAGGGAGTCTCTCTGGAAACACCATATATTTT.